What follows are 5 T cell receptor beta chains derived from one specimen sequenced in a study of blood T cell repertoires in COVID-19. Sequencing was performed with immunoSEQ multiplex PCR; in TCRdb, only in-frame clones are kept and a portion is missing. The sample yields fewer than 250,000 clones, 65% to 90% seen once. Sequencing input: peripheral blood. The receptors come from a woman aged 45-59 years with acute or convalescent COVID-19.

The genes are TRBV5-1 and TRBJ2-7; 13 bases are shared with TRBD2. This CDR3 is 15 amino acids long. Per germline, CDR1 SGHRS and CDR2 YFSETQ. Trimming removed 2 bases from V and 3 bases from J; junction bases left unmatched: 2. This chain's CDR3 is CASSLLAGGIYEQYF. CDR3 DNA sequence: TGCGCCAGCAGCTTACTAGCGGGAGGGATCTACGAGCAGTACTTC.

CDR3 nucleotides: TGTGCCAGTAGTACCCGGACAGGGATTAAAGAAAAACTGTTTTTT. Translating it yields CASSTRTGIKEKLFF. The rearrangement joins TRBV19 to TRBJ1-4; 8 positions agree with TRBD1. J was trimmed by 8 bases and V by 4 bases; bases with no gene match: 9. The CDR3 sequence is 15 residues long. CDR1 and CDR2 from the germline V gene are LNHDA and SQIVND (reference sequence).

V usage is TRBV5-6 and J usage is TRBJ1-1, with D tentatively TRBD1 (5 bases). CDR3 size: 17 residues. The V gene lost 3 bases and the J gene lost 0 bases, with 18 bases spanning the gap. Germline V gene lookup returns CDR1 SGHDT and CDR2 YYEEEE. CDR3 DNA sequence: TGTGCCAGCAGCTCCTACGCCCGGACACTCATGAACACTGAAGCTTTCTTT. Amino acid sequence: CASSSYARTLMNTEAFF.

This sequence joins TRBV12-3 or TRBV12-4 and TRBJ1-4; possibly TRBD1 for D (5 bases). The CDR3 runs to 13 residues. V was shortened by 1 base and J by 10 bases, with 10 bases between the two germline ends. The CDR3 spells CASSLERGGKLFF. CDR3 nucleotides: TGTGCCAGCAGTTTAGAAAGGGGCGGAAAACTGTTTTTT.

The table lists this clone with a few counts. The chain joins TRBV3-1 (or the pseudogene TRBV3-2) to TRBJ2-7; TRBD2 is a possible D gene (5 bases). V lost 0 bases to trimming and J lost 7 bases, with 13 bases between them. In germline, CDR1 is LGHDT, CDR2 YNNKEL (reference sequence). The CDR3 covers 14 residues. The CDR3 protein is CASSQEWELREQYF. CDR3 nucleotide sequence: TGTGCCAGCAGCCAAGAGTGGGAGCTGCGGGAGCAGTACTTC.